Following are 30 T cell receptor beta chains from one sample sequenced in a study of T-cell memory formation after mild COVID-19. TCRdb analysed the 5' RACE reads with MiXCR anew, one entry per CDR3 protein. The sample has fewer than 250,000 distinct CDR3 sequences; about 27% are singletons. What was sequenced was PBMCs or a T cell subset sorted from them (not recorded which). Receptors were obtained from an adult woman who had mild COVID-19 (a few samples of this study predate the infection). Cell type and time point are not known.

In this sample, this clonotype turned up a few times. V and J are TRBV5-1 and TRBJ2-6, with 7 bases identical to TRBD1. Per germline, CDR1 SGHRS and CDR2 YFSETQ. CDR3 size: 17 residues. J lost 0 bases, V lost 4 bases, and 7 bases had no gene match. This CDR3 reads CASSRLGQNSGANVLTF. The CDR3 coding sequence is TGCGCCAGCAGCCGTTTGGGACAGAACTCTGGGGCCAACGTCCTGACTTTC.

The chain couples TRBV24-1 to TRBJ2-2; no clear D. CDR3 length: 13 residues. Deletions cut 5 bases from V and 5 bases from J, with 8 bases between. CDR1 and CDR2 (germline): KGHDR, SFDVKD. In DNA, the CDR3 is TGTGCCACCAGTGCAATCGGGACCGGGGAGCTGTTTTTT. Translation: CATSAIGTGELFF.

The sample holds a few counts of this clonotype. V usage is TRBV12-3 or TRBV12-4 and J usage is TRBJ2-1; D is unclear. CDR3 length: 16 residues. V gave up 7 bases and J gave up 1 base, with 17 bases separating them. CDR3 nucleotides: TGTGCCAGCACCCCCCGAGGAGCTGTATCCTACAATGAGCAGTTCTTC. This encodes CASTPRGAVSYNEQFF.

This clonotype has a handful of counts. V and J are TRBV6-6 and TRBJ2-7; D is perhaps TRBD2 (6 bases). Trimming took 2 bases from V and 1 from J, leaving 9 bases between them. The CDR3 is made up of 14 amino acids. Germline CDR1 MNHNY, CDR2 SVGAGI (reference sequence). The CDR3 spells CASSYGGKSYEQYF. The DNA for the CDR3 is TGTGCCAGCAGTTACGGGGGGAAGTCCTACGAGCAGTACTTC.

A few counts support this clonotype. This chain uses TRBV18 with TRBJ2-7; possibly TRBD1 for D (5 bases). Germline V gene data show CDR1 as KGHSH and CDR2 as LQKENI. The CDR3 covers 16 residues. V gave up 4 bases and J gave up 1 base, with 17 bases separating them. The CDR3 bases are TGTGCCAGCTCACACGGTACAGGCTTGGGATCCTACGAGCAGTACTTC. Its translation is CASSHGTGLGSYEQYF.

This chain connects TRBV20-1 to TRBJ2-7; TRBD1 agrees at 11 bases. Looked up from germline, CDR1 is DFQATT and CDR2 is SNEGSKA (reference sequence). J was trimmed by 3 bases and V by 5 bases; bases with no gene match: 6. This CDR3 comprises 14 residues. The CDR3 bases are TGCAGTGCTCCCCCGGGGACAGGGGGCTACGAGCAGTACTTC. As protein: CSAPPGTGGYEQYF.

This rearrangement joins TRBV30 to TRBJ2-7; maybe TRBD1 (5 bases). Germline V gene sequence: CDR1 GTSNPN, CDR2 SVGIG (reference sequence). V was cut by 4 bases and J by 3 bases, with 7 bases left in between. The CDR3 has 11 residues. CDR3 loop: CAWTGIYEQYF. Written as DNA, the CDR3 is TGTGCCTGGACAGGGATCTACGAGCAGTACTTC.

The J gene is TRBJ2-1, the V gene TRBV6-2 or TRBV6-3; 11 positions agree with TRBD2. The germline V gene encodes CDR1 MNHEY and CDR2 SVGEGT. The CDR3 is 17 amino acids. V was clipped by 5 bases and J by 2 bases; unmatched bases: 8. The CDR3 bases are TGTGCCAGCAGTCCAATACTAGCGGGAGTGGCCTACAATGAGCAGTTCTTC. It codes for CASSPILAGVAYNEQFF.

This chain joins TRBV7-3 and TRBJ2-2; tentatively, D is TRBD1 (6 bases). The V and J ends lost 0 bases and 1 base respectively, with 15 bases between them. Germline-derived CDR1 and CDR2 are SGHTA and FQGTGA. This CDR3 contains 18 residues. This CDR3 is CASSLTGAGTRNTGELFF. CDR3 DNA: TGTGCCAGCAGCTTAACGGGCGCCGGGACAAGGAACACCGGGGAGCTGTTTTTT.

V and J are TRBV5-4 and TRBJ1-1, with D perhaps matching TRBD1 (5 bases). Between the trimmed V and J ends, which lost 4 bases and 0 bases, there was a span of 13 bases. This CDR3 comprises 15 residues. Germline V gene data show CDR1 as SGHNT and CDR2 as YYREEE (reference sequence). The CDR3 bases are TGTGCCAGCAGCCCTCGGGACCGCCTGAACACTGAAGCTTTCTTT. This translates into CASSPRDRLNTEAFF.

This clonotype was picked up a small number of times. This chain joins TRBV12-3 or TRBV12-4 and TRBJ2-1; a weak D match, TRBD2 (7 bases). CDR3 length: 15 amino acids. Between the trimmed V and J ends, which lost 8 bases and 9 bases, there was a span of 23 bases. CDR3 region: CASEGEAGTKGEQFF. The CDR3 DNA is TGTGCCAGCGAGGGGGAAGCCGGGACTAAGGGTGAGCAGTTCTTC.

The rearrangement joins TRBV12-3 or TRBV12-4 to TRBJ2-3, with 7 bases aligning to TRBD2. J gave up 5 bases and V 3 bases, and 14 bases lay outside the gene matches. This CDR3 is 17 amino acids long. CDR3 in DNA: TGTGCCAGCAGTTTTCGGCTCAATCTGGGAGGGCAAGATACGCAGTATTTT. Residues: CASSFRLNLGGQDTQYF.

V and J are TRBV9 and TRBJ2-3; D possibly uses TRBD1 or TRBD2 (7 bases each). This CDR3 has 16 amino acids. V was clipped by 4 bases and J by 3 bases, with 18 bases between them. Germline assignment: CDR1 SGDLS and CDR2 YYNGEE. The CDR3 DNA is TGTGCCAGCAGCCAGACAGGGTGGGGACTAACAGATACGCAGTATTTT. Translating gives CASSQTGWGLTDTQYF.

The gene calls are TRBV6-2 or TRBV6-3 and TRBJ2-3; D is undetermined. This CDR3 has 14 residues. V lost 0 bases and J lost 4, with 8 bases in between. Germline-derived CDR1 and CDR2 are MNHEY and SVGEGT. Here the CDR3 DNA reads TGTGCCAGCAGTTACTCGATTAATGCAGATACGCAGTATTTT. Its translation: CASSYSINADTQYF.

The chain joins TRBV7-6 to TRBJ2-7; 10 nucleotides match TRBD2. The length of the CDR3 is 16 residues. V trimming: 2 bases; J trimming: 0 bases; junction bases outside the gene matches: 4. Germline V gives CDR1 SGHVS, CDR2 FNYEAQ. CDR3 sequence reads: CASSLLAGAHSYEQYF. CDR3 in DNA: TGTGCCAGCAGCTTACTAGCGGGAGCCCACTCCTACGAGCAGTACTTC. Looking up the rest from reference TRBV7-6 and TRBJ2-7 gives the full variable domain: GAGVSQSPRYKVTKRGQDVALRCDPISGHVSLYWYRQALGQGPEFLTYFNYEAQQDKSGLPNDRFSAERPEGSISTLTIQRTEQRDSAMYRCASSLLAGAHSYEQYFGPGTRLTVT.

V is TRBV30 and J is TRBJ2-7, with TRBD1 matching 7 bases. The CDR3 extends over 15 amino acids. Germline V gene sequence: CDR1 GTSNPN, CDR2 SVGIG (reference sequence). Trimming at V came to 0 bases and at J to 4 bases, leaving 9 bases not matched to a gene. For the CDR3, the DNA is TGTGCCTGGAGTGTTTCGGACAGGCCCTTTTACGAGCAGTACTTC. Translating it yields CAWSVSDRPFYEQYF. Full variable domain (rest looked up from reference TRBV30 and TRBJ2-7): SQTIHQWPATLVQPVGSPLSLECTVEGTSNPNLYWYRQAAGRGLQLLFYSVGIGQISSEVPQNLSASRPQDRQFILSSKKLLLSDSGFYLCAWSVSDRPFYEQYFGPGTRLTVT.

This clonotype was counted a few times. Here the CDR3 DNA reads TGTGCCAGCAGCCAAACGAGACAGGGGGCTCGGACAGATACGCAGTATTTT. This translates into CASSQTRQGARTDTQYF. This chain connects TRBV3-1 to TRBJ2-3; 10 nucleotides align to TRBD1. Germline CDR1 and CDR2: LGHDT and YNNKEL (reference sequence). V gave up 2 bases and J gave up 3 bases; unmatched junction bases: 8. CDR3 length equals 17 residues.

V gene TRBV20-1 combines with J gene TRBJ2-7; 10 bases line up with TRBD2. V dropped 2 bases and J dropped 0; count of bases not matched to a gene: 4. Looked up from germline, CDR1 is DFQATT and CDR2 is SNEGSKA (reference sequence). The CDR3 contains 15 residues. CDR3 coding DNA: TGCAGTGCTAGAACCGGGACTAGCGACTCCTACGAGCAGTACTTC. This gives the protein CSARTGTSDSYEQYF.

This chain connects TRBV20-1 to TRBJ2-1; 11 bases fit TRBD2. The CDR3 loop spans 15 amino acids. The V gene's germline CDR1 is DFQATT and CDR2 SNEGSKA (reference sequence). V gave up 5 bases and J gave up 8 bases; unmatched junction bases: 11. The CDR3 spells CSAATSGTWPDEQFF. CDR3 bases: TGCAGTGCTGCGACTAGCGGGACCTGGCCCGATGAGCAGTTCTTC.

This clonotype was found a few times. The V and J genes are TRBV18 and TRBJ2-2; no clear D. The CDR3 runs 16 residues. Germline V gene data show CDR1 as KGHSH and CDR2 as LQKENI. The ends were cut back, 1 base at V and 1 base at J, with 10 bases in the middle. The CDR3 reads CASSPLGLRNTGELFF. The CDR3 coding sequence is TGTGCCAGCTCACCACTAGGGCTACGGAACACCGGGGAGCTGTTTTTT.

A few counts support this clonotype. The chain links TRBV5-1 to TRBJ2-3; 8 bases line up with TRBD2. V was clipped by 0 bases and J by 4 bases; unmatched bases: 10. This CDR3 is built from 17 residues. Germline V gene sequence: CDR1 SGHRS, CDR2 YFSETQ. The DNA for the CDR3 is TGCGCCAGCAGCTTGGCCCGTGTGGCGGGAGGCTCAGATACGCAGTATTTT. Protein sequence: CASSLARVAGGSDTQYF.

The chain is built from TRBV5-1 and TRBJ1-1; no reliable D call. The CDR3 is 16 residues long. The germline V gene encodes CDR1 SGHRS and CDR2 YFSETQ. Trimming took off 7 bases at V and 0 bases at J, with 19 bases between the two ends. CDR3 loop: CASPKRQAHMNTEAFF. CDR3 nucleotide sequence: TGCGCCAGCCCCAAAAGGCAGGCCCACATGAACACTGAAGCTTTCTTT.

This clonotype showed up just a few times. The chain carries TRBV7-9 and TRBJ2-3; tentatively, D is TRBD1 (5 bases). V shed 1 base and J shed 4 bases, with 12 bases lying between them. Germline CDR1 and CDR2: SEHNR and FQNEAQ (reference sequence). The CDR3 length is 15 residues. Written as DNA, the CDR3 is TGTGCCAGCAGCTTAGAGGGGCGCGAGGCAGATACGCAGTATTTT. It yields the protein CASSLEGREADTQYF. Together with reference TRBV7-9 and TRBJ2-3, the CDR3 gives the full variable domain: DTGVSQNPRHKITKRGQNVTFRCDPISEHNRLYWYRQTLGQGPEFLTYFQNEAQLEKSRLLSDRFSAERPKGSFSTLEIQRTEQGDSAMYLCASSLEGREADTQYFGPGTRLTVL.

This clonotype appeared a few times. One junction end does not reproduce the germline sequence, and a read error may be involved. The CDR3 protein is CASSPQGDSNQPQHF. The CDR3 DNA sequence: TGTGCCAGCTCGCCACAGGGAGATTCCAATCAGCCCCAGCATTTT. The chain has TRBV18 and TRBJ1-5; D might be TRBD1 (6 bases). This CDR3 has 15 amino acids. The V gene's germline CDR1 is KGHSH and CDR2 LQKENI.

The chain joins TRBV29-1 to TRBJ2-6, with unresolved D. The V end was cut by 5 bases, the J end by 6 bases, with 8 bases between. Germline-derived CDR1 and CDR2 are SQVTM and ANQGSEA. This CDR3 is built from 12 residues. CDR3 sequence: CSVMFQANVLTF. CDR3 sequence (DNA): TGCAGCGTTATGTTCCAGGCCAACGTCCTGACTTTC.

This clonotype was seen a handful of times. The chain joins TRBV4-3 to TRBJ2-3; TRBD2 matches at 8 bases. The CDR3 length is 22 residues. In germline, CDR1 is LGHNA, CDR2 YSLEER. The trim removed 1 base at V and 5 bases at J, leaving 26 bases unmatched. The CDR3 is CASSQAPPGASGLDVSRDTQYF. As DNA, the CDR3 is TGCGCCAGCAGCCAAGCACCTCCTGGGGCTAGCGGGCTAGACGTGTCCAGAGATACGCAGTATTTT.

The chain has TRBV12-3 or TRBV12-4 and TRBJ2-1, with 7 nucleotides matching TRBD1. The V gene end was trimmed by 1 base and the J gene end by 8 bases; junction bases not matched to a gene: 11. CDR3 length: 16 residues. The DNA of the CDR3 is TGTGCCAGCAGTTTAGGCAGGGGGATCCCGGTGGATGAGCAGTTCTTC. It yields the protein CASSLGRGIPVDEQFF.

The chain uses TRBV20-1 and TRBJ2-5; no clear D gene. The germline V gene encodes CDR1 DFQATT and CDR2 SNEGSKA (reference sequence). This CDR3 comprises 13 residues. V was cut by 6 bases and J by 3 bases, with 14 bases left in between. CDR3 sequence reads: CSAQDAAEETQYF. CDR3 bases: TGCAGTGCCCAGGACGCGGCAGAAGAGACCCAGTACTTC.

The genes are TRBV9 and TRBJ1-5; D is uncertain. The V end was cut by 2 bases, the J end by 4 bases, with 13 bases between. Germline V gives CDR1 SGDLS, CDR2 YYNGEE. This CDR3 contains 15 residues. The CDR3 DNA reads TGTGCCAGCAGCGTGGGCAGCTCCCCAAATCAGCCCCAGCATTTT. The encoded protein is CASSVGSSPNQPQHF.

The chain is built from TRBV6-4 and TRBJ2-7, with D possibly TRBD2 on 5 matching bases. Germline-derived CDR1 and CDR2 are MRHNA and SNTAGT. The CDR3 has 14 residues. Between the trimmed V and J ends, which lost 6 bases and 2 bases, there was a span of 14 bases. The CDR3 reads CASRRTSSTYEQYF. The CDR3 DNA follows: TGTGCCAGCAGAAGGACTTCAAGTACCTACGAGCAGTACTTC.